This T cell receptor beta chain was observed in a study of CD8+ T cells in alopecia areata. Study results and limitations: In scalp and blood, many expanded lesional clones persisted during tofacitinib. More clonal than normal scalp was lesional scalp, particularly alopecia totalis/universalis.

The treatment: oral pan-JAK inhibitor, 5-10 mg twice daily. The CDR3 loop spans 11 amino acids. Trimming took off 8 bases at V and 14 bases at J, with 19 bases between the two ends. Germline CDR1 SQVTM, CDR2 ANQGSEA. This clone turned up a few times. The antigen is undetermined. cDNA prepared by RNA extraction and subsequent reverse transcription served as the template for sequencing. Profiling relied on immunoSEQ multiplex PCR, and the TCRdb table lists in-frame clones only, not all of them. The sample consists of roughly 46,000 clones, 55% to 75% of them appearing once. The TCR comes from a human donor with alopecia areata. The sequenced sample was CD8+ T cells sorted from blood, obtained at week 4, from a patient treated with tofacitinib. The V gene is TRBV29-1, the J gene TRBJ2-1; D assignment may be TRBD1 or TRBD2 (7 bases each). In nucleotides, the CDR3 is TGCAGCTCGCAAGGGGGGGACAGAGAGTTCTTC. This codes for CSSQGGDREFF.